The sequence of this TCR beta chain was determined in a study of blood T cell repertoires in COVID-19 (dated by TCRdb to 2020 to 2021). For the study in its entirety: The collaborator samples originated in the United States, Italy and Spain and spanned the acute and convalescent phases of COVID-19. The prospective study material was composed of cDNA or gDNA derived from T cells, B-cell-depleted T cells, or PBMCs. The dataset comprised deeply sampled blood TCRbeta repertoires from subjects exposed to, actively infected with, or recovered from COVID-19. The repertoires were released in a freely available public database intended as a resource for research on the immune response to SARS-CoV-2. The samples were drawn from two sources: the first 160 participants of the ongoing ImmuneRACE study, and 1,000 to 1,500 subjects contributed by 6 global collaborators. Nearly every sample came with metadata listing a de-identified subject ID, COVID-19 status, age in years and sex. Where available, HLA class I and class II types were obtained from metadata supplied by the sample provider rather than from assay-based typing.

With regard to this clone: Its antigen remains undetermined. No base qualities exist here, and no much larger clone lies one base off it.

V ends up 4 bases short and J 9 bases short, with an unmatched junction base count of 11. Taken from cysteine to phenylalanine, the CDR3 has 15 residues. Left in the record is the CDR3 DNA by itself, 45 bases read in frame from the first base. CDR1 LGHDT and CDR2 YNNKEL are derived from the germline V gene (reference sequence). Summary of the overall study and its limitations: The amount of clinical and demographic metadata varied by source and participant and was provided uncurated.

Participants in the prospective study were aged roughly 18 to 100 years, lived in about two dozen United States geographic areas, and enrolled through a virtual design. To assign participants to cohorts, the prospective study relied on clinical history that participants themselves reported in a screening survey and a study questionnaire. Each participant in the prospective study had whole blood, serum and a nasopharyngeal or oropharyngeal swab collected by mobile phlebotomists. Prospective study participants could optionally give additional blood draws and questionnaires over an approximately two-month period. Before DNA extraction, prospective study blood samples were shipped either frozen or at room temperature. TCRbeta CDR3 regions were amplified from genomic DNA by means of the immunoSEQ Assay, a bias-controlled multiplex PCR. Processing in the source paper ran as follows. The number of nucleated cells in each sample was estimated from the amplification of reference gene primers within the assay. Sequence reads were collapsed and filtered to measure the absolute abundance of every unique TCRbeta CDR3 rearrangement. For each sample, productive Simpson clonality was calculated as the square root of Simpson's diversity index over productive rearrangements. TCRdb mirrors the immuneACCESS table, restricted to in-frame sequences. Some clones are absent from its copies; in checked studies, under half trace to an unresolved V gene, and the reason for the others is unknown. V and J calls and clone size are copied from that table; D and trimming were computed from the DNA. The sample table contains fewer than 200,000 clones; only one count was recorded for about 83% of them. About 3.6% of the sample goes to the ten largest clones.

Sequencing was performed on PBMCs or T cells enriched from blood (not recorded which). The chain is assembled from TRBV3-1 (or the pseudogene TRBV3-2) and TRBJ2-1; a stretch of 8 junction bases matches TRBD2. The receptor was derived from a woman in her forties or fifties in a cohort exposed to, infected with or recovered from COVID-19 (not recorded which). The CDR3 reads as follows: CASSLMAGGKGEQFF. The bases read TGTGCCAGCAGCCTCATGGCGGGAGGTAAGGGTGAGCAGTTCTTC.